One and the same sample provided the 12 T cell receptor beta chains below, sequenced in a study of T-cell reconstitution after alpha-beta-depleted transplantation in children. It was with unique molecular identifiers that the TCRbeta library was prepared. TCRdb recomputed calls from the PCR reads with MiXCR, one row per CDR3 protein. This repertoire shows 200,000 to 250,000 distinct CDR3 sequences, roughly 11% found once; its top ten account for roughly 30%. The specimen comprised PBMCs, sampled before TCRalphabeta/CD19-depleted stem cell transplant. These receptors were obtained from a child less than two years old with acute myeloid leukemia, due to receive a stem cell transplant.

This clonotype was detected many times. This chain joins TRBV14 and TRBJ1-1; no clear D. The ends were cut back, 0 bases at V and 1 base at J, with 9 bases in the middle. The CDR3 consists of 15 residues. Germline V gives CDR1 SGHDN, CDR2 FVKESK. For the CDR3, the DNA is TGTGCCAGCAGCCAAGAACCAGGTTGGAACACTGAAGCTTTCTTT. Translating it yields CASSQEPGWNTEAFF.

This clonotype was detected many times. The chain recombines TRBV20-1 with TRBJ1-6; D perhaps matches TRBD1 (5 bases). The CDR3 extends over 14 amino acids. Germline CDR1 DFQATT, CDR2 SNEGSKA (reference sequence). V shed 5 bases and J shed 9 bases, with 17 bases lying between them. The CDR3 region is CSAWYPRGVSPLHF. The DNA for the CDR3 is TGCAGTGCTTGGTATCCTCGGGGGGTTTCACCCCTCCACTTT.

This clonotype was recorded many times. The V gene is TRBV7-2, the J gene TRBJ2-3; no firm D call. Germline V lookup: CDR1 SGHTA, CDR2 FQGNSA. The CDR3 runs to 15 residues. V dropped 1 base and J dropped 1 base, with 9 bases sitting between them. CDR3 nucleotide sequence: TGTGCCAGCAGCTTAGTCCCCGCGCGCACAGATACGCAGTATTTT. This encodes CASSLVPARTDTQYF.

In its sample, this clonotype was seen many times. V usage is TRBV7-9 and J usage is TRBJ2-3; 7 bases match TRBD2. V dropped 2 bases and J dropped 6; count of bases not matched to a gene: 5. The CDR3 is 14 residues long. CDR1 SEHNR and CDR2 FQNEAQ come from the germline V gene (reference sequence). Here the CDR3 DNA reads TGTGCCAGCAGCTTAACCGGGGGGTCGGATACGCAGTATTTT. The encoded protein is CASSLTGGSDTQYF.

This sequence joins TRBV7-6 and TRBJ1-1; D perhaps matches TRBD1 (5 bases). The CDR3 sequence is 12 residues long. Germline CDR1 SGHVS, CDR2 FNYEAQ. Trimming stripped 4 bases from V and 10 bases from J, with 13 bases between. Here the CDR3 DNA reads TGTGCCAGCAGCTCGGGGCAGGGTACAGCTTTCTTT. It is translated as CASSSGQGTAFF.

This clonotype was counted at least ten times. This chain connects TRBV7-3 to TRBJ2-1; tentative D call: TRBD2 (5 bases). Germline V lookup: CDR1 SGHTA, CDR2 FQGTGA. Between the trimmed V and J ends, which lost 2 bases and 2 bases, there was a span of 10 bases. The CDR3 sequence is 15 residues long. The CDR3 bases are TGTGCCAGCAGCTTATGGGTGGGAGCCTACAATGAGCAGTTCTTC. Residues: CASSLWVGAYNEQFF.

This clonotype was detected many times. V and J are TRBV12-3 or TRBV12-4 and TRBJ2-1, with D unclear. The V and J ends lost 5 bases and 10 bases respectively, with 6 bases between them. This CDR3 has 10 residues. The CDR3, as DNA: TGTGCCAGCAGTCGACGAGAGCAGTTCTTC. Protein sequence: CASSRREQFF.

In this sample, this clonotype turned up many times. The CDR3 here is CSVVTGGSTDTQYF. CDR3 in DNA: TGCAGCGTTGTTACAGGGGGCTCGACAGATACGCAGTATTTT. The chain is built from TRBV29-1 and TRBJ2-3; TRBD1 matches at 9 bases. V lost 4 bases to trimming and J lost 3 bases; unmatched junction nucleotides: 5. Germline CDR1 SQVTM, CDR2 ANQGSEA. CDR3 length: 14 residues.

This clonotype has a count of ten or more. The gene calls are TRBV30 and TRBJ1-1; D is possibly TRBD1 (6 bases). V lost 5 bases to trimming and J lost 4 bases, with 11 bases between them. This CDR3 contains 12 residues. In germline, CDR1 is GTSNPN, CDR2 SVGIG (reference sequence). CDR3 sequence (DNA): TGTGCCTGGGCTACAGGGAGCACTGAAGCTTTCTTT. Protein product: CAWATGSTEAFF.

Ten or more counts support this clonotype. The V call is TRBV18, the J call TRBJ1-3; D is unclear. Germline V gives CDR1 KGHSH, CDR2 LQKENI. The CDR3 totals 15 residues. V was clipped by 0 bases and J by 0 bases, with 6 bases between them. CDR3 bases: TGTGCCAGCTCACCACCTAGCGTCTCTGGAAACACCATATATTTT. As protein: CASSPPSVSGNTIYF. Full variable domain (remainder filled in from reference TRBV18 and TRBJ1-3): NAGVMQNPRHLVRRRGQEARLRCSPMKGHSHVYWYRQLPEEGLKFMVYLQKENIIDESGMPKERFSAEFPKEGPSILRIQQVVRGDSAAYFCASSPPSVSGNTIYFGEGSWLTVV.

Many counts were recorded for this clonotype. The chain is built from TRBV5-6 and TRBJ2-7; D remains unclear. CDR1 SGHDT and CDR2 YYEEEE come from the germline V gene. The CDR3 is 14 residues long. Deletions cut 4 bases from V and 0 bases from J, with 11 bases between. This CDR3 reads CASSTVPGSYEQYF. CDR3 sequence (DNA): TGTGCCAGCAGCACAGTTCCGGGCTCCTACGAGCAGTACTTC.

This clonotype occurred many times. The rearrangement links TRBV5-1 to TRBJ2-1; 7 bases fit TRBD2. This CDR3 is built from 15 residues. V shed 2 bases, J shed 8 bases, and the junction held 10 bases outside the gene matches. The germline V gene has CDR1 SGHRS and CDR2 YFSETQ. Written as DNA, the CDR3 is TGCGCCAGCAGCTTCAGGACTAGTGGTGTCGATGAGCAGTTCTTC. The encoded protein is CASSFRTSGVDEQFF.